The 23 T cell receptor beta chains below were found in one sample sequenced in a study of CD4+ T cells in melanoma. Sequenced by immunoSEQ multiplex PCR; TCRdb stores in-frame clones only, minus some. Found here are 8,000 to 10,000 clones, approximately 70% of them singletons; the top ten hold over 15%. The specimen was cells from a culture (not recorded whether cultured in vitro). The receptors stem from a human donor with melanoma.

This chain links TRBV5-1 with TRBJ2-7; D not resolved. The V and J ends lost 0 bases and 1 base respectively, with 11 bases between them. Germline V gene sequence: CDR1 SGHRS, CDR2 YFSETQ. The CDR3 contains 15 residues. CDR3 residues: CASSLAGWPSYEQYF. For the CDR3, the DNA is TGCGCCAGCAGCTTGGCCGGGTGGCCATCCTACGAGCAGTACTTC.

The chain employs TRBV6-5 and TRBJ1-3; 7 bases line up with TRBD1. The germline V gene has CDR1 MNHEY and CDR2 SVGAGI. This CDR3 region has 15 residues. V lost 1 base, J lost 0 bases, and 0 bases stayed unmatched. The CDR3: CASSYYRGSGNTIYF. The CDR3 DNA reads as TGTGCCAGCAGTTACTACAGGGGCTCTGGAAACACCATATATTTT.

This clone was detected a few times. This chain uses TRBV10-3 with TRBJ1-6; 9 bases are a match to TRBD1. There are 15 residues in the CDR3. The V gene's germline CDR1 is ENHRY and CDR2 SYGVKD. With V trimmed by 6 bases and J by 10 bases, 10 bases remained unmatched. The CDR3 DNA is TGTGCCATCAGAGCCCTCGACAGGGGGAGCTCACCCCTCCACTTT. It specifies CAIRALDRGSSPLHF.

The CDR3 DNA reads as TGCAGCGTTGAGACAGGGGGCCGCACCGGGGAGCTGTTTTTT. The encoded protein is CSVETGGRTGELFF. The V gene is TRBV29-1, the J gene TRBJ2-2; 10 bases agree with TRBD1. Per germline, CDR1 SQVTM and CDR2 ANQGSEA. Losses at the gene ends were 3 bases for V and 4 bases for J; bases not matched to a gene: 2. There are 14 residues in the CDR3.

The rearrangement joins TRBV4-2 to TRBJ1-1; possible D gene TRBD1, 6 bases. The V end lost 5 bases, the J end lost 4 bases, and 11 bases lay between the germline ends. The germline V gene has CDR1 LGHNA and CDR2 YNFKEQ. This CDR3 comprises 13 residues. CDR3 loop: CASSLRGSTEAFF. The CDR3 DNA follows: TGTGCCAGCAGCTTAAGGGGGTCCACTGAAGCTTTCTTT.

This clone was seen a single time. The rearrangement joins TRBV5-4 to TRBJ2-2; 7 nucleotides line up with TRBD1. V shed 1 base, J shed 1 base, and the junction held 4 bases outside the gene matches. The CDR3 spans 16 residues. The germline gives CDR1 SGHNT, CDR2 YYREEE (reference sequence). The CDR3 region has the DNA TGTGCCAGCAGCTTGCAGACAGGGTGGAACACCGGGGAGCTGTTTTTT. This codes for CASSLQTGWNTGELFF.

The CDR3 spells CASGETDEAFF. Here the CDR3 DNA reads TGCGCCAGCGGAGAGACGGACGAAGCTTTCTTT. The rearrangement joins TRBV5-1 to TRBJ1-1, with D unclear. There are 11 residues in the CDR3. The V and J ends lost 7 bases and 8 bases respectively, with 12 bases between them. Per the germline V gene, CDR1 is SGHRS and CDR2 is YFSETQ.

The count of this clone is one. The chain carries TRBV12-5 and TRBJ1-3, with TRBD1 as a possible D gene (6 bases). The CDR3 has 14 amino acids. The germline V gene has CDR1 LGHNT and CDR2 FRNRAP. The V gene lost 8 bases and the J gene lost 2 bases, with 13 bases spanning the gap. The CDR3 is CASLRGSTGNTIYF. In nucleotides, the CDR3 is TGTGCTAGTCTTAGGGGGTCTACTGGAAACACCATATATTTT.

CDR3 coding DNA: TGTGCCAGCAGTGATACGGGTGACTATGGCTACACCTTC. It encodes CASSDTGDYGYTF. The chain links TRBV6-1 to TRBJ1-2, with no clear D. This CDR3 comprises 13 residues. V lost 3 bases to trimming and J lost 3 bases, with 8 bases between them. Germline V gene sequence: CDR1 MNHNS, CDR2 SASEGT.

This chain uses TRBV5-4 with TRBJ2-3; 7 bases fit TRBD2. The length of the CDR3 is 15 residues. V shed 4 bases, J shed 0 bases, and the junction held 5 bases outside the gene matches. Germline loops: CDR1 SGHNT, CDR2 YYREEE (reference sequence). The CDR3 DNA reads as TGTGCCAGCAGCCCAGGGACTACAAGCACAGATACGCAGTATTTT. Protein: CASSPGTTSTDTQYF.

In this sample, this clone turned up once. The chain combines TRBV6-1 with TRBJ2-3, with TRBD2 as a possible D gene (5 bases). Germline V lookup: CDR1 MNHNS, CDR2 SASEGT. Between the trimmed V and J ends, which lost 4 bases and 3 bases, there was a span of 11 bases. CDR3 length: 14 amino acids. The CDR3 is CASSVLEVTDTQYF. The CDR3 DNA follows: TGTGCCAGCAGTGTTTTGGAGGTGACAGATACGCAGTATTTT.

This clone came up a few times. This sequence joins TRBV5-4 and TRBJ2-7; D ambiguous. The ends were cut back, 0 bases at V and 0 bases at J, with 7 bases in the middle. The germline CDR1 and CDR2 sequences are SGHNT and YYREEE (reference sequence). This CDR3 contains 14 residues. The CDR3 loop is CASSLEVSSYEQYF. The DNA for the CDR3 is TGTGCCAGCAGCTTGGAAGTTAGCTCCTACGAGCAGTACTTC. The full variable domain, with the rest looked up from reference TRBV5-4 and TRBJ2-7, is ETGVTQSPTHLIKTRGQQVTLRCSSQSGHNTVSWYQQALGQGPQFIFQYYREEENGRGNFPPRFSGLQFPNYSSELNVNALELDDSALYLCASSLEVSSYEQYFGPGTRLTVT.

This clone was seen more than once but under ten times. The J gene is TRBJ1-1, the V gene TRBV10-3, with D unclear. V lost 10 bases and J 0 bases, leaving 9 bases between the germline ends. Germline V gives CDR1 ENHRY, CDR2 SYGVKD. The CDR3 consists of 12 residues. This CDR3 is CATKTLNTEAFF. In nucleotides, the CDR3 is TGTGCCACGAAGACCTTGAACACTGAAGCTTTCTTT.

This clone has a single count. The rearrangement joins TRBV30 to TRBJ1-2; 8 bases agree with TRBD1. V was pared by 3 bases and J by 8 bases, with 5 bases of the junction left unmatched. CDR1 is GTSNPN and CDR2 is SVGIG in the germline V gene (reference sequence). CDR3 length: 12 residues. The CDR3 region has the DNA TGTGCCTGGAGACGGACAGGGTTGGGCTACACCTTC. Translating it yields CAWRRTGLGYTF.

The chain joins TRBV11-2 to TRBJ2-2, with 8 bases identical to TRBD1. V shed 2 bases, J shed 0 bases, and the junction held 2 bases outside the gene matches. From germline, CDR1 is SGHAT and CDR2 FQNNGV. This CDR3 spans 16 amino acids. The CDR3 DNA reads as TGTGCCAGCAGCTTAACAGGGGGGACGAACACCGGGGAGCTGTTTTTT. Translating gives CASSLTGGTNTGELFF.

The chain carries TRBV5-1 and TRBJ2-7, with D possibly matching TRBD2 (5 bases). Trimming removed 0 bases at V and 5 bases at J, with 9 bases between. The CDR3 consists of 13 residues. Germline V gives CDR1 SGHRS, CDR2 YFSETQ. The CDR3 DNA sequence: TGCGCCAGCAGCTTGGAGAGGGCTGACGAGCAGTACTTC. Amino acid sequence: CASSLERADEQYF.

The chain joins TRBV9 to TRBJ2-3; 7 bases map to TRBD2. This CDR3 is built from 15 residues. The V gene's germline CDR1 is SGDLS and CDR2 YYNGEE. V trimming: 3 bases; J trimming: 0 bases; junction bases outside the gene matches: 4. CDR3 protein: CASSGSGDSTDTQYF. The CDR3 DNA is TGTGCCAGCAGCGGGAGCGGGGATAGCACAGATACGCAGTATTTT.

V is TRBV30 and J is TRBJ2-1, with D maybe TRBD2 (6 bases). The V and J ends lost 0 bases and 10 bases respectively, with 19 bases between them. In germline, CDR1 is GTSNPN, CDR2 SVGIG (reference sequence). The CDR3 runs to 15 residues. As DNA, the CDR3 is TGTGCCTGGAGTGTACCCAGCCGGGAGATATTGGAGCAGTTCTTC. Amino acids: CAWSVPSREILEQFF.

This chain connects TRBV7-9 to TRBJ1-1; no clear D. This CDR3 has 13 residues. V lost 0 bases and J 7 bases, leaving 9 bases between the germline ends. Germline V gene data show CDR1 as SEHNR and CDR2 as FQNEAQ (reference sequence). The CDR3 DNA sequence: TGTGCCAGCAGCTTAGCGACCACCGTTGAAGCTTTCTTT. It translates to CASSLATTVEAFF.

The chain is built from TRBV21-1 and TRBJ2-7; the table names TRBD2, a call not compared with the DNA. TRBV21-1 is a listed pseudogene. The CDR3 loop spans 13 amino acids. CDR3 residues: CASSKRDSYEQYF. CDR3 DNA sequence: TGTGCCAGCAGCAAAAGGGACTCATACGAGCAGTACTTC.

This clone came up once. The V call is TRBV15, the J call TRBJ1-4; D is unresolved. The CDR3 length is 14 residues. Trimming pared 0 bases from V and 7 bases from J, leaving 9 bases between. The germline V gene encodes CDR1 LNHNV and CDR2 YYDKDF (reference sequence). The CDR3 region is CATSRDQMTEKLFF. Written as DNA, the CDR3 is TGTGCCACCAGCAGAGATCAGATGACTGAAAAACTGTTTTTT.

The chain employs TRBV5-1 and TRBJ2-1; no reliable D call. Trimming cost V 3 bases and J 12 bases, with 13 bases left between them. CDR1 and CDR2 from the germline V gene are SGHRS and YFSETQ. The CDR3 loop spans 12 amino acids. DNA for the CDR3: TGCGCCAGCAGCTACTCTGACGGTGGGCAGTTCTTC. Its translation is CASSYSDGGQFF.

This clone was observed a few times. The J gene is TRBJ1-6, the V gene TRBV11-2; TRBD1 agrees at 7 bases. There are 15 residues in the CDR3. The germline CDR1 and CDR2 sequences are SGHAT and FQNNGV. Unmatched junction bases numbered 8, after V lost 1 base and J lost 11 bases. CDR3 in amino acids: CASSLGTGVGAPLHF. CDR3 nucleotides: TGTGCCAGCAGCTTAGGAACAGGGGTTGGAGCACCCCTCCACTTT.